This TCR beta chain came from a study of identical twins. The V and J ends lost 5 bases and 10 bases respectively, with 12 bases between them. Germline assignment: CDR1 SGHAT and CDR2 FQNNGV. This CDR3 has 12 amino acids. TCRdb redid the calling of the 5' RACE reads with MiXCR, one entry per CDR3 protein. The profile shows fewer than 800,000 distinct CDR3 sequences, just over 7% of them singletons. This clonotype was seen at least ten times. The same data also went into a second study, on yellow fever vaccine responses in identical twins.

The V gene is TRBV11-2, the J gene TRBJ2-1, with no clear D. The sample taken for sequencing was PBMCs. This clonotype originated in a woman between 18 and 29 years old in good health. CDR3 in DNA: TGTGCCAGCAGCCCCGCCCGCCGAGAGCAGTTCTTC. Residues: CASSPARREQFF.